This T cell receptor (beta chain) was recorded in a study of cytomegalovirus exposure and HLA in healthy donors. General observations from the study: A subsequent analysis found that TCR clusters from the first cohort also tended to co-occur in the 120 validation repertoires, with under 95% of cluster scores above 0. CMV antigen specificity was confirmed in vitro for three CMV-associated chains.

Measured with immunoSEQ multiplex PCR; TCRdb has only the in-frame clones, and not every one. The data show 86,000 or so clones, with around 96% seen just once and over 1.5% held by the top ten. The germline V gene has CDR1 SQVTM and CDR2 ANQGSEA. The length of the CDR3 is 14 residues. V dropped 5 bases and J dropped 7; count of bases not matched to a gene: 7. For this clone: As yet, its antigen is unknown.

The donors were members of the validation cohort comprising 120 subjects, separate from the approximately 630-subject first cohort. This chain uses TRBV29-1 with TRBJ2-7, with 14 positions matching TRBD2. This TCR was recovered from a man aged 18 to 29 in good health and CMV-seropositive. The specimen sequenced was PBMCs. CDR3 loop: CSVLGLAGVDEQYF. The CDR3 nucleotides are TGCAGCGTTTTGGGACTAGCGGGAGTGGATGAGCAGTACTTC.